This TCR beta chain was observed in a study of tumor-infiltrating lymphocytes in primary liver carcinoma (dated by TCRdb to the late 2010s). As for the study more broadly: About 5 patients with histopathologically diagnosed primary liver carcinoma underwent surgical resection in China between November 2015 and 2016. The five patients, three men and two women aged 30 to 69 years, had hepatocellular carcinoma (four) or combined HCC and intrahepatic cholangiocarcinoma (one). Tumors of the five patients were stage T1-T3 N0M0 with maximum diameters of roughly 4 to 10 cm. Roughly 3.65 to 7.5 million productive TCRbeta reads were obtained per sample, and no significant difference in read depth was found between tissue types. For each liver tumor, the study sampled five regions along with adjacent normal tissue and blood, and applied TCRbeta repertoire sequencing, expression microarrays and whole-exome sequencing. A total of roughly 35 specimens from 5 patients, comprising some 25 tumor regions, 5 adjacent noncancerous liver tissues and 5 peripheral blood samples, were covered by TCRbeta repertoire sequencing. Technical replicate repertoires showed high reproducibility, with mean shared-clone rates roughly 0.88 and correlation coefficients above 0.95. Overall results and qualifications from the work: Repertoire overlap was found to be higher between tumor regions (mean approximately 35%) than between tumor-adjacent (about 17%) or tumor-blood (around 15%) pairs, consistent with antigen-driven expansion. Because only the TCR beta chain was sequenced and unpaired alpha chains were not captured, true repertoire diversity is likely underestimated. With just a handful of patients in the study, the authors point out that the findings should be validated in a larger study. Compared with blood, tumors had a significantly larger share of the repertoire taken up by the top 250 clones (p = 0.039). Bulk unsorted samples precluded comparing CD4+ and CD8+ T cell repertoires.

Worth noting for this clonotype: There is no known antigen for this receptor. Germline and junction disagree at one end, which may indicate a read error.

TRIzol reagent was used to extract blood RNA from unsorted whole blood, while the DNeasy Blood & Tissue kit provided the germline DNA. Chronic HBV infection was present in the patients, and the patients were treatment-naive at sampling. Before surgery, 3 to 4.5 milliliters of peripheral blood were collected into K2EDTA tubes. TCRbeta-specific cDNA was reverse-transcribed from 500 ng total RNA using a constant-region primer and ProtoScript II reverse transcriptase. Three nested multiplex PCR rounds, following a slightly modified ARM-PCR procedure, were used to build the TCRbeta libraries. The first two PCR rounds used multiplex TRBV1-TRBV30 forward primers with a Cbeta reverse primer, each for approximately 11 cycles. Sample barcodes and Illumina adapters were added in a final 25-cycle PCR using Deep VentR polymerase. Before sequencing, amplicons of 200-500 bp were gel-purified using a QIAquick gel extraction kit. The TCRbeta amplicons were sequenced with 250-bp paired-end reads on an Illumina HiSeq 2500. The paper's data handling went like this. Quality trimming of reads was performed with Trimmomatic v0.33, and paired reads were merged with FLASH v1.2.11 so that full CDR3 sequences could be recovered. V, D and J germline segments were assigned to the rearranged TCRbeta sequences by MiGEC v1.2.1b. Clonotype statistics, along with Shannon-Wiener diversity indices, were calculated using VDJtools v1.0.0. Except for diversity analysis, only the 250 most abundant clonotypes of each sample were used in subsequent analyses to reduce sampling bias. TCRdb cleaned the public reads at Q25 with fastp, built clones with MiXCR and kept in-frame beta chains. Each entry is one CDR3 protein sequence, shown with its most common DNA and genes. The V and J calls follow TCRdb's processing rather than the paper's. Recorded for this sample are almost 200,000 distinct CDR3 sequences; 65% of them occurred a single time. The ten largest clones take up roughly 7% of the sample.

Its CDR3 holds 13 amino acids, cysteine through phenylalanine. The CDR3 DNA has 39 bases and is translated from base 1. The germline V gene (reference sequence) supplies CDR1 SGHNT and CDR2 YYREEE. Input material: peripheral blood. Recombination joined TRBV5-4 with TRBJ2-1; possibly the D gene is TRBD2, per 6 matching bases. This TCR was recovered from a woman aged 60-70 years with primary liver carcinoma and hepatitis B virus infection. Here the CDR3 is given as CASSLWGRNGQFF. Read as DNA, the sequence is TGTGCCAGCAGCTTGTGGGGGAGGAATGGGCAGTTCTTC.